The 5 T cell receptor beta chains below were found in one sample sequenced in a study of T cell responses to AZD1222 COVID-19 vaccine. Measured with immunoSEQ multiplex PCR; TCRdb has only the in-frame clones, and not every one. The sample has tens of thousands of clones, roughly nine tenths seen once. Sample: peripheral blood, taken 28 days after the second AZD1222 dose. The source is an adult who received the AZD1222 COVID-19 vaccine.

This chain connects TRBV7-9 to TRBJ1-4, with D possibly being TRBD1 (5 bases). The length of the CDR3 is 15 residues. In germline, CDR1 is SEHNR, CDR2 FQNEAQ (reference sequence). Trimming pared 5 bases from V and 0 bases from J, leaving 10 bases between. The CDR3 DNA sequence: TGTGCCAGCAGCCTAACGACAGCAACTAATGAAAAACTGTTTTTT. Its protein is CASSLTTATNEKLFF.

The chain has TRBV19 and TRBJ1-2; 7 bases map to TRBD1. Germline V gene data show CDR1 as LNHDA and CDR2 as SQIVND (reference sequence). V gave up 3 bases and J gave up 2 bases; unmatched junction bases: 12. This CDR3 is built from 17 residues. The CDR3 loop is CASSIKGQPALNYGYTF. For the CDR3, the DNA is TGTGCCAGTAGTATCAAGGGACAGCCTGCTCTAAACTATGGCTACACCTTC.

The V gene is TRBV7-9, the J gene TRBJ1-3; D remains ambiguous. The CDR3 is made up of 13 amino acids. CDR1 and CDR2 (germline): SEHNR, FQNEAQ (reference sequence). V lost 1 base, J lost 2 bases, and 3 bases lay in between. The CDR3 DNA follows: TGTGCCAGCAGCTTAGAAGCTGGAAACACCATATATTTT. It codes for CASSLEAGNTIYF.

This clone is a singleton in its sample. The V and J genes are TRBV3-1 (or the pseudogene TRBV3-2) and TRBJ1-5; D perhaps matches TRBD1 (6 bases). This CDR3 contains 15 residues. The germline gives CDR1 LGHDT, CDR2 YNNKEL (reference sequence). Trimming shortened V by 3 bases and J by 3 bases, and 12 bases separated the two germline ends. This CDR3 is CASSHLDRPNQPQHF. CDR3 sequence (DNA): TGTGCCAGCAGCCACTTGGACAGACCCAATCAGCCCCAGCATTTT.

J is TRBJ1-5 and V is TRBV7-9; D is uncertain. CDR3 size: 15 residues. Germline V gene sequence: CDR1 SEHNR, CDR2 FQNEAQ (reference sequence). Between the trimmed V and J ends, which lost 1 base and 2 bases, there was a span of 9 bases. The chain's CDR3 is CASSLDGLGNQPQHF. CDR3 nucleotides: TGTGCCAGCAGCTTAGACGGTCTGGGCAATCAGCCCCAGCATTTT. The full variable domain, its missing parts supplied by reference TRBV7-9 and TRBJ1-5, is DTGVSQNPRHKITKRGQNVTFRCDPISEHNRLYWYRQTLGQGPEFLTYFQNEAQLEKSRLLSDRFSAERPKGSFSTLEIQRTEQGDSAMYLCASSLDGLGNQPQHFGDGTRLSIL.